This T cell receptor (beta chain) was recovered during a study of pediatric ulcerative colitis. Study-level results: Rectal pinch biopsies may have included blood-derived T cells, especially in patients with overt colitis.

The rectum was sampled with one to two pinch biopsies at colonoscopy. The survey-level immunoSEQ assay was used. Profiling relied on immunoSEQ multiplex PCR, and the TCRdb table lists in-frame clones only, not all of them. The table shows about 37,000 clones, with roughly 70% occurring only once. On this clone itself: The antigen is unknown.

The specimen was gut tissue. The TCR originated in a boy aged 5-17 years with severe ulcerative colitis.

For the CDR3, the DNA is TGCGCCAGCAGCCGGGAGACAGGCTATGGCTACACCTTC. Its protein is CASSRETGYGYTF. The gene calls are TRBV4-1 and TRBJ1-2; possible D gene TRBD1, 6 bases. V lost 4 bases and J 4 bases, leaving 10 bases between the germline ends. Germline CDR1 MGHRA, CDR2 YSYEKL. The CDR3 loop spans 13 amino acids.